This T cell receptor (beta chain) was identified during a study of blood T cell repertoires in COVID-19. The wider study: Specimens from acute and convalescent COVID-19 originated in the United States, Italy and Spain.

Libraries were prepared by immunoSEQ multiplex PCR; TCRdb keeps only in-frame clonotypes and omits some of them. The sample lists tens of thousands of clones; over 70% were seen once. The CDR3 loop spans 14 amino acids. Germline CDR1 and CDR2: KGHSH and LQKENI. The V and J ends lost 4 bases and 6 bases respectively, with 16 bases between them. Material: peripheral blood. This clonotype originated in a woman aged 70-85 years with acute or convalescent COVID-19. The chain is built from TRBV18 and TRBJ2-7, with D possibly matching TRBD2 (5 bases). CDR3 amino acids: CASSQDSQSREQYV. CDR3 nucleotides: TGTGCCAGCTCACAGGACTCCCAGTCTCGCGAGCAGTACGTC.